This T cell receptor beta chain was sequenced during a study of T cell repertoires in cytomegalovirus infection (dated by TCRdb to between 2017 and 2020). Background for the entire study: The peptide stimulations were aimed at well-studied HLA-B-restricted epitopes as well as recently identified HLA-C-restricted CMV epitopes, whose presentation resists viral immunomodulation. The HLA type of each donor mattered for the analysis, because public TCR beta signatures pointed to carriage of CMV infection along with the matching HLA type.

General conclusions and limits of the study: In both this cohort and an independent roughly 330-donor cohort, the cumulative frequency of public TCR beta family members distinguished carriers of CMV infection plus the relevant HLA type. The ex vivo response was dominated by HLA-C-restricted CMV-specific TCR beta clonotypes, and the single most frequent clonotype in two of eight donors was supplied by these HLA-C-restricted clonotypes.

With regard to this clonotype: Its recognized antigen is unknown. Base qualities were left out, and no much larger clone turns up one base away.

The CDR3, cysteine through phenylalanine, is 15 amino acids long. The sequence is cut down to CDR3 DNA, 45 bases in frame from base 1. Trimming costs V 1 base and J 7 bases, and their ends lie 11 bases apart. CDR1 and CDR2, looked up from the germline V gene, are SGHTA and FQGNSA. This sample was sequenced with an Illumina HiSeq 1500. TCRdb redid the processing of the public reads, applying fastp at Q25 and MiXCR, and retained in-frame beta chains. Merged by CDR3 protein, the rows form single entries marked with the most common genes and DNA. Recorded for this sample are approximately 1,000,000 distinct CDR3 sequences; around 29% of them occurred a single time. The ten biggest clones cover about 14% of the sample. The treatment or condition tag for this specimen amounts to: in vitro stimulation with specific CMV peptide epitopes to enrich CMV-specific T cells.

This TCR derives from a human donor in good health (CMV status not recorded). Some clones in this sample may be carry-over from other donors' samples. The sequencing used cultured CD8+ T cells from PBMCs, collected from culture after CMV antigen stimulation. The receptor chain draws on TRBV7-2 and TRBJ1-6; the D gene is possibly TRBD1, with 5 bases matching. The CDR3 region reads CASSLDPGMNSPLHF. The DNA sequence reads TGTGCCAGCAGCTTAGACCCAGGGATGAATTCACCCCTCCACTTT. Supplemented by the reference TRBV7-2 and TRBJ1-6 proteins around the CDR3, the complete variable domain is GAGVSQSPSNKVTEKGKDVELRCDPISGHTALYWYRQSLGQGLEFLIYFQGNSAPDKSGLPSDRFSAERTGGSVSTLTIQRTQQEDSAVYLCASSLDPGMNSPLHFGNGTRLTVT.